This TCR beta chain was recorded in a study of regulatory T cells in long-lasting Graves disease. Described time point: newly diagnosed GD, antithyroid drugs for less than 3 months. PBMC-derived RNA was used for the TCR library. In building TCR beta libraries, iRepertoire HTBI primers were used together with Arm-PCR of CDR3 regions. TCRdb ran MiXCR on the multiplex PCR reads and lists one entry per CDR3 protein. The profile shows around 500,000 distinct CDR3 sequences, about 16% of them singletons. The length of the CDR3 is 14 residues. Germline V gene sequence: CDR1 SNHLY, CDR2 FYNNEI. Trimming took 7 bases from V and 6 from J; bases not matched to a gene: 10. This same sample was also taken into another study, of T cells in Graves' hyperthyroidism and ophthalmopathy.

The source was peripheral blood mononuclear cells (PBMCs), collected at new diagnosis, from a patient treated with antithyroid drugs. The chain couples TRBV2 to TRBJ2-7; 9 bases line up with TRBD1. The clonotype comes from a woman aged 35-60 years with Graves disease. CDR3 protein: CASIEDRGGSEQYF. The DNA of the CDR3 is TGTGCCAGCATTGAGGACAGGGGAGGAAGCGAGCAGTACTTC.